The 23 T cell receptor beta chains below were found in one sample sequenced in a study of OX40 agonist ivuxolimab in advanced cancers. Sequencing was performed with immunoSEQ multiplex PCR; in TCRdb, only in-frame clones are kept and a portion is missing. The sample lists tens of thousands of clones; approximately 81% were seen once. The sequences come from CD4+ or CD8+ T cells sorted from blood, collected in a trial of the OX40 agonist ivuxolimab. The receptors were sampled from an adult with an advanced solid tumor such as melanoma, head and neck, liver or kidney cancer.

The chain carries TRBV30 and TRBJ2-5, with D perhaps matching TRBD1 (6 bases). This CDR3 has 13 amino acids. V was pared by 0 bases and J by 1 base, with 6 bases between. Germline V lookup: CDR1 GTSNPN, CDR2 SVGIG (reference sequence). CDR3 DNA: TGTGCCTGGAGTGTGGACAGCCAAGAGACCCAGTACTTC. It yields the protein CAWSVDSQETQYF.

This sequence joins TRBV19 and TRBJ2-3; TRBD2 matches 13 bases. CDR1 is LNHDA and CDR2 is SQIVND in the germline V gene (reference sequence). V shed 7 bases, J shed 4 bases, and the junction held 11 bases outside the gene matches. This CDR3 comprises 17 residues. The CDR3 DNA sequence: TGTGCCAGTAAACCTCTACGGACTAGCGGGAGTCCAGATACGCAGTATTTT. Its translation: CASKPLRTSGSPDTQYF.

This chain connects TRBV5-8 to TRBJ2-2; 8 nucleotides line up with TRBD1. Germline CDR1 is SGHTS and CDR2 is YDEGEE. With V trimmed by 4 bases and J by 4 bases, 15 bases remained unmatched. The CDR3 covers 18 residues. The CDR3 bases are TGTGCCAGCAGCCTTCGGACAGGGTCAGCTTTTGGCACCGGGGAGCTGTTTTTT. It encodes CASSLRTGSAFGTGELFF.

This chain connects TRBV6-5 to TRBJ2-4; the D gene could be TRBD1 or TRBD2 (5 bases each). The germline V gene has CDR1 MNHEY and CDR2 SVGAGI. With 0 bases removed from V and 9 bases from J, the gap between germline ends came to 15 bases. This CDR3 comprises 15 residues. As DNA, the CDR3 is TGTGCCAGCAGTTACTCGGGACCCGAAAGAGGCATTCAGTACTTC. It yields the protein CASSYSGPERGIQYF.

This chain uses TRBV7-2 with TRBJ1-2; no definite D call. Germline V gene sequence: CDR1 SGHTA, CDR2 FQGNSA. Between the trimmed V and J ends, which lost 2 bases and 4 bases, there was a span of 11 bases. The CDR3 length is 14 residues. The CDR3 nucleotides are TGTGCCAGCAGCTTATCGACGGATACCTATGGCTACACCTTC. This sequence encodes CASSLSTDTYGYTF.

The J gene is TRBJ2-7, the V gene TRBV4-1; D unresolved. The germline gives CDR1 MGHRA, CDR2 YSYEKL. V gave up 0 bases and J gave up 4 bases, with 7 bases separating them. The CDR3 runs 13 residues. This chain's CDR3 is CASSQDRMYEQYF. The CDR3 DNA follows: TGCGCCAGCAGCCAAGATAGGATGTACGAGCAGTACTTC.

The chain carries TRBV29-1 and TRBJ1-1, with no clear D. Germline V CDR1 and CDR2: SQVTM, ANQGSEA. The V end was cut by 7 bases, the J end by 3 bases, with 24 bases between. The CDR3 sequence is 16 residues long. The CDR3 loop is CSAPLRSRPMDTEAFF. CDR3 nucleotides: TGCAGCGCTCCCTTACGATCGAGACCGATGGACACTGAAGCTTTCTTT.

Worth noting for this clone: A junction end diverges from the germline sequence, so it may reflect a read error. Within the sample, other DNA sequences also encode this same CDR3. The gene calls are TRBV15 and TRBJ2-7; a weak D match, TRBD1 (5 bases). This CDR3 contains 13 residues. CDR1 is LNHNV and CDR2 is YYDKDF in the germline V gene (reference sequence). The CDR3 DNA reads as TGTGCCGCCAGCAGAGATGGACACGACGAGCAGTACTTC. As protein: CAASRDGHDEQYF.

DNA for the CDR3: TGTGCCAGCAGCCCCGCGGCCTCCCAGCCCTATGGCTACACCTTC. This encodes CASSPAASQPYGYTF. V usage is TRBV5-5 and J usage is TRBJ1-2; D uncertain. Germline V gene lookup returns CDR1 SGHKS and CDR2 YYEKEE (reference sequence). The CDR3 is 15 amino acids. The V and J ends lost 4 bases and 4 bases respectively, with 17 bases between them.

The J gene is TRBJ2-5, the V gene TRBV5-1; 7 bases map to TRBD1. V was pared by 4 bases and J by 3 bases, with 3 bases of the junction left unmatched. Germline V lookup: CDR1 SGHRS, CDR2 YFSETQ. This CDR3 comprises 13 residues. Here the CDR3 reads CASSLGTEETQYF. The CDR3 DNA reads TGCGCCAGCAGCCTCGGGACAGAAGAGACCCAGTACTTC.

V is TRBV10-3 and J is TRBJ2-7; D remains ambiguous. This CDR3 is built from 13 residues. Germline V CDR1 and CDR2: ENHRY, SYGVKD. Trimming removed 2 bases at V and 6 bases at J, with 11 bases between. CDR3 protein: CAISEPPCSEQYF. The CDR3 DNA is TGTGCCATCAGTGAGCCCCCGTGTTCCGAGCAGTACTTC.

This clone was detected only once. The rearrangement uses TRBV2 and TRBJ1-1, with 11 bases that match TRBD1. This CDR3 spans 11 amino acids. The trim removed 5 bases at V and 11 bases at J, leaving 1 base unmatched. Per the germline V gene, CDR1 is SNHLY and CDR2 is FYNNEI. The DNA of the CDR3 is TGTGCCAGCAGTAGGGACAGGGGGGCTTTCTTT. Translated: CASSRDRGAFF. Together with reference TRBV2 and TRBJ1-1, the CDR3 gives the full variable domain: EPEVTQTPSHQVTQMGQEVILRCVPISNHLYFYWYRQILGQKVEFLVSFYNNEISEKSEIFDDQFSVERPDGSNFTLKIRSTKLEDSAMYFCASSRDRGAFFGQGTRLTVV.

The CDR3 nucleotides read TGTGCCAGCAGCACCGGGACAACCTTCGGTGAGCAGTTCTTC. Encoded protein: CASSTGTTFGEQFF. The V call is TRBV4-2, the J call TRBJ2-1, with D perhaps TRBD1 (6 bases). V shed 5 bases and J shed 9 bases, with 17 bases lying between them. The length of the CDR3 is 14 residues. Germline loops: CDR1 LGHNA, CDR2 YNFKEQ.

For the CDR3, the DNA is TGTGCCAGTAGTATAGGGGGAACTGGGGCCAACGTCCTGACTTTC. Translation gives CASSIGGTGANVLTF. The chain recombines TRBV19 with TRBJ2-6; D unresolved. The germline V gene encodes CDR1 LNHDA and CDR2 SQIVND (reference sequence). The V gene lost 1 base and the J gene lost 2 bases, with 6 bases spanning the gap. The CDR3 is made up of 15 amino acids.

Turning to this clone: The same CDR3 arises from other DNA sequences in this sample as well. This chain connects TRBV5-1 to TRBJ1-3; no reliable D call. Between the trimmed V and J ends, which lost 0 bases and 3 bases, there was a span of 7 bases. This CDR3 has 14 residues. CDR1 SGHRS and CDR2 YFSETQ come from the germline V gene. The chain's CDR3 is CASSLAGYGNTIYF. In DNA, the CDR3 is TGCGCCAGCAGCTTGGCGGGTTATGGAAACACCATATATTTT.

This clone was seen only a few times. The J gene is TRBJ2-1, the V gene TRBV29-1; D gene ambiguous. The germline V gene encodes CDR1 SQVTM and CDR2 ANQGSEA. This CDR3 has 10 amino acids. Trimming shortened V by 2 bases and J by 4 bases, and 0 bases separated the two germline ends. The CDR3 loop is CSVEYNEQFF. As DNA, the CDR3 is TGCAGCGTTGAATACAATGAGCAGTTCTTC.

The gene calls are TRBV27 and TRBJ1-5, with 8 bases aligning to TRBD1. There are 14 residues in the CDR3. With 6 bases clipped from V and 2 bases from J, the junction kept 3 bases outside the gene matches. In germline, CDR1 is MNHEY, CDR2 SMNVEV (reference sequence). The DNA of the CDR3 is TGTGCCAGCAGCCCGGGACAGGGCAATCAGCCCCAGCATTTT. This codes for CASSPGQGNQPQHF.

This clone appeared a few times. This chain connects TRBV4-1 to TRBJ1-5; TRBD1 agrees at 7 bases. CDR1 and CDR2 (germline): MGHRA, YSYEKL. There are 16 residues in the CDR3. J was trimmed by 1 base and V by 0 bases; bases with no gene match: 3. CDR3 residues: CASSQDGRGSNQPQHF. CDR3 nucleotide sequence: TGCGCCAGCAGCCAAGATGGCAGGGGGAGCAATCAGCCCCAGCATTTT.

This chain uses TRBV19 with TRBJ2-1, with 13 bases fitting TRBD2. The CDR3 spans 15 residues. CDR1 LNHDA and CDR2 SQIVND come from the germline V gene (reference sequence). Trimming at V came to 4 bases and at J to 10 bases, leaving 7 bases not matched to a gene. CDR3 protein: CASSNLLAGGKEQFF. The DNA of the CDR3 is TGTGCCAGTAGTAATTTACTAGCGGGAGGGAAAGAGCAGTTCTTC.

The rearrangement uses TRBV7-3 and TRBJ2-3, with 15 bases fitting TRBD2. V lost 5 bases, J lost 2 bases, and 8 bases stayed unmatched. Germline V gene data show CDR1 as SGHTA and CDR2 as FQGTGA. This CDR3 is built from 18 residues. As DNA, the CDR3 is TGTGCCAGCAGCATGACGGGACTAGCGGGAGGAGACACAGATACGCAGTATTTT. Translated, it gives CASSMTGLAGGDTDTQYF.

V usage is TRBV5-4 and J usage is TRBJ2-7, with D unclear. There are 13 residues in the CDR3. V was clipped by 0 bases and J by 0 bases, with 4 bases between them. Germline V CDR1 and CDR2: SGHNT, YYREEE (reference sequence). The CDR3 DNA follows: TGTGCCAGCAGCTTGGGGGCCTCCTACGAGCAGTACTTC. Residues: CASSLGASYEQYF.

The chain's CDR3 is CASSQDGVGSYEQYF. The CDR3 coding sequence is TGTGCCAGCAGCCAAGATGGGGTAGGGTCCTACGAGCAGTACTTC. The rearrangement links TRBV4-2 to TRBJ2-7; D call uncertain. The CDR3 extends over 15 amino acids. Germline CDR1 is LGHNA and CDR2 is YNFKEQ. The V gene lost 0 bases and the J gene lost 1 base, with 10 bases spanning the gap.

The chain combines TRBV18 with TRBJ2-2; TRBD2 is a possible D gene (6 bases). Germline CDR1 KGHSH, CDR2 LQKENI. The CDR3 covers 17 residues. With 3 bases removed from V and 6 bases from J, the gap between germline ends came to 20 bases. CDR3 amino acids: CASSPTFLGGDAGELFF. Written as DNA, the CDR3 is TGTGCCAGCTCACCCACCTTCCTGGGGGGAGATGCCGGGGAGCTGTTTTTT.